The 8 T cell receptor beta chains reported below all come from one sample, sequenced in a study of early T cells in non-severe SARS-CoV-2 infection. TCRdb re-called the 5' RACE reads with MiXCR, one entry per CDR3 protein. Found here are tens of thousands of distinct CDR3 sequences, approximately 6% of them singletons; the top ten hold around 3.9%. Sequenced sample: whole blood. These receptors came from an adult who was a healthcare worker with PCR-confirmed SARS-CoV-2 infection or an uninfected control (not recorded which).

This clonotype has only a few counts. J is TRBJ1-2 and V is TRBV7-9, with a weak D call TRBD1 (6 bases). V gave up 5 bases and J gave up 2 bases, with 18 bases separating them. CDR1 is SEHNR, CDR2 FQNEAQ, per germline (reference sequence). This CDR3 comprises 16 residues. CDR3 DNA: TGTGCCAGCAGCCCATCGAGGACAGTAACAAACTATGGCTACACCTTC. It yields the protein CASSPSRTVTNYGYTF. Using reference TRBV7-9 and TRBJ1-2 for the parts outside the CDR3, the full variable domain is DTGVSQNPRHKITKRGQNVTFRCDPISEHNRLYWYRQTLGQGPEFLTYFQNEAQLEKSRLLSDRFSAERPKGSFSTLEIQRTEQGDSAMYLCASSPSRTVTNYGYTFGSGTRLTVV.

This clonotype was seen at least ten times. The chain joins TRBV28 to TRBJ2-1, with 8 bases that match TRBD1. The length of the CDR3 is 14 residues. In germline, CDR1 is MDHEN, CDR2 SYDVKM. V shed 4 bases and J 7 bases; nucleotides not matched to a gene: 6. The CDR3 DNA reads TGTGCCAGCAGTTGGACAGGGAGAGTAAATGAGCAGTTCTTC. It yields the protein CASSWTGRVNEQFF.

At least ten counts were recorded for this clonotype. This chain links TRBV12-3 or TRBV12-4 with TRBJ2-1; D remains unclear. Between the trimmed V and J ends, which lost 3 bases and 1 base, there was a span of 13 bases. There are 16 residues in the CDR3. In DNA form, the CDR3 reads TGTGCCAGCAGTTTGTTTGAGGAAAAATCCTACAATGAGCAGTTCTTC. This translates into CASSLFEEKSYNEQFF.

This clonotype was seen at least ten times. CDR3 in DNA: TGCAGTGCTGGGCGACTAGCGGGGTTTCAAGAGACCCAGTACTTC. Its protein product is CSAGRLAGFQETQYF. The chain is built from TRBV20-1 and TRBJ2-5; the match to TRBD2 covers 11 bases. Germline-derived CDR1 and CDR2 are DFQATT and SNEGSKA (reference sequence). V lost 5 bases to trimming and J lost 2 bases; unmatched junction nucleotides: 7. The CDR3 is 15 amino acids.

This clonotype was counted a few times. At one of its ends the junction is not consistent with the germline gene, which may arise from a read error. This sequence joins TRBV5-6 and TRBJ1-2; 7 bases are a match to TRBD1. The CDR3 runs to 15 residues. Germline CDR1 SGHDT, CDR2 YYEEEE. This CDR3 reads CASRNRDRDNYGCTF. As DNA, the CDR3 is TGTGCCAGCAGGAACCGGGACAGAGATAACTATGGCTGCACCTTC.

CDR3: CASSVWVGQPQHF. The CDR3, as DNA: TGTGCCAGCAGCGTCTGGGTAGGGCAGCCCCAGCATTTT. The chain links TRBV6-1 to TRBJ1-5; unclear D gene. The CDR3 loop spans 13 amino acids. V was trimmed by 6 bases and J by 7 bases, leaving 13 bases between them. The germline V gene has CDR1 MNHNS and CDR2 SASEGT.

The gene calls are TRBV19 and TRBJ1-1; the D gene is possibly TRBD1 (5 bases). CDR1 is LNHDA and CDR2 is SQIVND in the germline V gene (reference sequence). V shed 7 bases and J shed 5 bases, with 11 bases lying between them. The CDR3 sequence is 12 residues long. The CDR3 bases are TGTGCCAGTACACAACGGGGGACTGAAGCTTTCTTT. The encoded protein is CASTQRGTEAFF.

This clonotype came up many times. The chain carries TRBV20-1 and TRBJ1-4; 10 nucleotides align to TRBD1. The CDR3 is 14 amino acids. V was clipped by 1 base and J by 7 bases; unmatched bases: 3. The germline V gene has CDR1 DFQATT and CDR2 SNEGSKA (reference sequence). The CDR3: CSARGDRGGEKLFF. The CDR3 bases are TGCAGTGCTAGAGGGGACAGGGGAGGTGAAAAACTGTTTTTT.